The T cell receptor (beta chain) described here comes from a study of lymphopenia after photon versus proton radiotherapy (dated by TCRdb to between 2019 and 2020). For the wider study: The study compared the immunological effects of photon versus proton radiation therapy in patients with gastrointestinal tumors who developed high-grade lymphopenia. The cohort included approximately 22 patients with gastrointestinal tumors who developed lymphopenia after receiving either photon or proton therapy. The study aimed to characterize how the two radiation modalities differ in their impact on the immune system. Broad study findings and their caveats: Among patients across the cohort who died, overall survival time showed an inverse correlation with a larger post-nadir drop in TCR diversity. The authors looked at the survival association only in patients who died, and they framed better survival with proton therapy as a possibility rather than a demonstrated result. Proton-treated patients stayed relatively stable during treatment, while photon-treated patients lost naive T cells and TCR diversity and gained effector/memory populations. Once the lymphocyte count had reached its nadir, the repertoires of photon-treated patients showed oligoclonal expansion, particularly of CD8+ Temra cells, and this expansion drove the decline in diversity.

Library creation used the immunoSEQ multiplex PCR assay. Alongside multiparametric flow cytometry, deep sequencing of rearranged TCR beta loci was used to profile the T cell repertoires. TCRdb mirrors the immuneACCESS table, restricted to in-frame sequences. Some clones are absent from its copies; in checked studies, under half trace to an unresolved V gene, and the reason for the others is unknown. Recorded for this sample are roughly 58,000 clones; 87% of them occurred a single time. The ten most abundant clones make up roughly 12% of the sample. As to this clone: Its antigen remains unidentified. Per-nucleotide qualities are absent, and no much larger clonotype sits a single base away.

The CDR3 covers 14 residues, taking in both the cysteine and the phenylalanine. Only the CDR3 region is kept as DNA, spanning 42 bases read in frame from base 1. V loses 4 bases of germline sequence and J loses 0 bases, and the interval between the two ends is 13 bases. The germline V gene yields SQVTM for CDR1 and ANQGSEA for CDR2. Here the sequenced sample was peripheral blood, taken from a patient treated with proton-based radiotherapy. The chain is made from TRBV29-1 and TRBJ2-7, with the D gene too uncertain to name. The receptor's source is a man older than 75 with esophageal cancer. The DNA sequence reads TGCAGCGTTGCCGTCAGTCAGAGCTCCTACGAGCAGTACTTC. It encodes CSVAVSQSSYEQYF.